The 28 T cell receptor beta chains in this list originate from one sample, sequenced in a study of blood T cells in healthy people across ages. Through a sample-barcoded 5' primer and a J-beta primer mix, a second PCR was run for roughly 6 to 12 cycles. Each CDR3 protein is one row after TCRdb ran MiXCR on the 5' RACE reads. This table has about 280,000 distinct CDR3 sequences, 25% to 30% appearing once. Sequencing used blood. The source of these receptors is a woman between 65 and 79 years old in good health.

The rearrangement links TRBV4-2 to TRBJ2-5; D is ambiguous. V was cut by 6 bases and J by 9 bases, with 20 bases left in between. CDR1 is LGHNA, CDR2 YNFKEQ, per germline. The CDR3 contains 14 residues. In DNA, the CDR3 is TGTGCCAGCAGGCCCGTAATTAGCTTCGCGGCCCAGTACTTC. Its translation: CASRPVISFAAQYF.

The chain uses TRBV10-3 and TRBJ1-2; 9 bases align to TRBD1. This CDR3 has 16 residues. The V and J ends lost 6 bases and 5 bases, in that order; junction bases with no gene match: 13. The germline V gene has CDR1 ENHRY and CDR2 SYGVKD. Here the CDR3 reads CAIRPGQGPTIYGYTF. CDR3 nucleotides: TGTGCCATCAGGCCGGGACAGGGTCCCACTATATATGGCTACACCTTC.

This chain connects TRBV19 to TRBJ2-1, with TRBD1 matching 7 bases. The CDR3 is 14 amino acids. Germline lookup yields CDR1 LNHDA and CDR2 SQIVND (reference sequence). J was trimmed by 4 bases and V by 8 bases; bases with no gene match: 8. CDR3 nucleotides: TGTGCCAGTCGCAGGGGGTCATTGTACAATGAGCAGTTCTTC. It is translated as CASRRGSLYNEQFF.

The rearrangement uses TRBV12-3 or TRBV12-4 and TRBJ2-7, with 8 bases aligning to TRBD1. The CDR3 runs 15 residues. V lost 6 bases, J lost 4 bases, and 11 bases stayed unmatched. DNA for the CDR3: TGTGCCAGCAGATACCGGACAGGGCCTGGTTACGAGCAGTACTTC. Translating it yields CASRYRTGPGYEQYF.

Points on this clonotype: A much larger clone differs from this one at a single base, so this may be a read error. The chain uses TRBV28 and TRBJ2-7, with 7 bases identical to TRBD1. This CDR3 has 16 residues. The germline CDR1 and CDR2 sequences are MDHEN and SYDVKM. The trim removed 5 bases at V and 2 bases at J, leaving 12 bases unmatched. The CDR3 is CASSKWDSPFPYEQYF. In nucleotides, the CDR3 is TGTGCCAGCAGTAAGTGGGACAGCCCCTTCCCCTACGAGCAGTACTTC. Together with reference TRBV28 and TRBJ2-7, the CDR3 gives the full variable domain: DVKVTQSSRYLVKRTGEKVFLECVQDMDHENMFWYRQDPGLGLRLIYFSYDVKMKEKGDIPEGYSVSREKKERFSLILESASTNQTSMYLCASSKWDSPFPYEQYFGPGTRLTVT.

This clonotype has just a few counts. The chain combines TRBV7-6 with TRBJ2-5, with 13 bases fitting TRBD2. With the DNA end fitting TRBJ2-1 better, the J assignment may be wrong. Germline values: CDR1 SGHVS, CDR2 FNYEAQ. CDR3 length: 15 residues. In DNA form, the CDR3 reads TGTGCCAGCAGCCCCCTAGGGACTAGCGGGGATGAGCAGTTCTTC. It is translated as CASSPLGTSGDEQFF.

V and J are TRBV5-1 and TRBJ2-3, with 14 bases identical to TRBD2. CDR1 is SGHRS and CDR2 is YFSETQ in the germline V gene. The CDR3 covers 16 residues. V shed 4 bases, J shed 1 base, and the junction held 2 bases outside the gene matches. DNA of the CDR3: TGCGCCAGCAGCAAGGGACTAGCGGGAGGCACAGATACGCAGTATTTT. This codes for CASSKGLAGGTDTQYF.

The chain employs TRBV12-1 and TRBJ2-1; the D call TRBD1 from the table was never checked on the DNA. TRBV12-1 is a recognized pseudogene. The CDR3 length is 18 residues. The CDR3 protein is CASSPRTEGTEGNNEQFF. CDR3 nucleotides: TGTGCCAGCAGCCCCAGGACAGAGGGGACTGAGGGTAACAATGAGCAGTTCTTC.

This clonotype showed up just a few times. The rearrangement links TRBV7-2 to TRBJ2-1; 9 bases line up with TRBD2. V lost 4 bases and J lost 4; bases outside the gene matches: 5. The CDR3 loop spans 15 amino acids. Germline loops: CDR1 SGHTA, CDR2 FQGNSA. CDR3 coding DNA: TGTGCCAGCAGCTCCCTAGCGGGATTGTACAATGAGCAGTTCTTC. Its protein product is CASSSLAGLYNEQFF.

The rearrangement joins TRBV20-1 to TRBJ1-5, with 7 bases aligning to TRBD1. CDR1 is DFQATT and CDR2 is SNEGSKA in the germline V gene (reference sequence). Unmatched junction bases numbered 10, after V lost 3 bases and J lost 8 bases. The CDR3 is 14 residues long. CDR3 loop: CSARGDRAGEPQHF. CDR3 coding DNA: TGCAGTGCTAGGGGAGACAGGGCAGGGGAGCCCCAGCATTTT.

This clonotype was seen more than once but under ten times. The chain is built from TRBV5-4 and TRBJ2-3; tentative D call: TRBD2 (6 bases). The CDR3 is made up of 15 amino acids. The V end lost 3 bases, the J end lost 0 bases, and 11 bases lay between the germline ends. The germline CDR1 and CDR2 sequences are SGHNT and YYREEE (reference sequence). The CDR3 reads CASSYTEGSTDTQYF. The CDR3 bases are TGTGCCAGCAGCTACACGGAGGGCAGCACAGATACGCAGTATTTT.

There are a few counts of this clonotype. The rearrangement joins TRBV20-1 to TRBJ2-5, with D perhaps TRBD1 (6 bases). V dropped 4 bases and J dropped 6 bases, with 18 bases sitting between them. CDR3 length equals 14 residues. Germline V CDR1 and CDR2: DFQATT, SNEGSKA (reference sequence). This chain's CDR3 is CSAISRNQGQTQYF. In DNA form, the CDR3 reads TGCAGTGCTATTTCTAGGAATCAGGGGCAGACCCAGTACTTC.

This chain links TRBV7-9 with TRBJ2-3; 13 bases are shared with TRBD2. J gave up 5 bases and V 3 bases, and 5 bases lay outside the gene matches. The CDR3 extends over 16 amino acids. CDR1 and CDR2 from the germline V gene are SEHNR and FQNEAQ (reference sequence). CDR3 loop: CASSFRLAGGIDTQYF. For the CDR3, the DNA is TGTGCCAGCAGCTTCAGACTAGCGGGAGGAATAGATACGCAGTATTTT.

This clonotype was counted ten times or more. V gene TRBV20-1 combines with J gene TRBJ2-5; TRBD1 aligns across 7 bases. Per the germline V gene, CDR1 is DFQATT and CDR2 is SNEGSKA (reference sequence). This CDR3 region has 14 residues. J was trimmed by 5 bases and V by 5 bases; bases with no gene match: 11. The DNA for the CDR3 is TGCAGTGCTTACGACTACAGGGGCACGGAGACCCAGTACTTC. It yields the protein CSAYDYRGTETQYF.

The chain is built from TRBV5-6 and TRBJ2-5; weak D call: TRBD2 (5 bases). Trimming stripped 1 base from V and 3 bases from J, with 13 bases between. In germline, CDR1 is SGHDT, CDR2 YYEEEE. The CDR3 length is 15 residues. CDR3 sequence: CASSLPFAREETQYF. In DNA form, the CDR3 reads TGTGCCAGCAGCTTGCCTTTCGCGAGGGAAGAGACCCAGTACTTC. Based on the CDR3 plus reference TRBV5-6 and TRBJ2-5, the full variable domain is DAGVTQSPTHLIKTRGQQVTLRCSPKSGHDTVSWYQQALGQGPQFIFQYYEEEERQRGNFPDRFSGHQFPNYSSELNVNALLLGDSALYLCASSLPFAREETQYFGPGTRLLVL.

This clonotype was seen a few times. CDR3 nucleotide sequence: TGTGCCAGCAGTTACTCCTTTGGTAGCGGGAGCACAGATACGCAGTATTTT. This translates into CASSYSFGSGSTDTQYF. V and J are TRBV6-6 and TRBJ2-3; TRBD2 matches 7 bases. This CDR3 spans 17 amino acids. The germline gives CDR1 MNHNY, CDR2 SVGAGI (reference sequence). The ends lost 0 bases at V and 0 bases at J; junction bases unmatched: 6.

The V and J genes are TRBV5-4 and TRBJ2-3, with 7 bases matching TRBD1. Germline CDR1 is SGHNT and CDR2 is YYREEE (reference sequence). The CDR3 covers 15 residues. Germline trimming cut 5 bases from V and 2 bases from J; bases unmatched to any gene: 8. The CDR3 bases are TGTGCCAGCAGGCCCGGGACAGACTTCACAGATACGCAGTATTTT. Translating gives CASRPGTDFTDTQYF.

The chain combines TRBV2 with TRBJ1-5, with D tentatively TRBD1 (5 bases). Between the trimmed V and J ends, which lost 6 bases and 0 bases, there was a span of 12 bases. This CDR3 spans 15 amino acids. Germline CDR1 is SNHLY and CDR2 is FYNNEI. CDR3 sequence reads: CASRGVGDSNQPQHF. DNA of the CDR3: TGTGCCAGCAGAGGGGTAGGGGATAGCAATCAGCCCCAGCATTTT.

The table lists this clonotype with a few counts. In nucleotides, the CDR3 is TGTGCCAGCGGGGGGTCTGGGGCCAACGTCCTGACTTTC. Translated: CASGGSGANVLTF. The chain couples TRBV2 to TRBJ2-6; a possible D gene is TRBD2 (6 bases). With 8 bases removed from V and 1 base from J, the gap between germline ends came to 6 bases. The CDR3 spans 13 residues. The germline V gene has CDR1 SNHLY and CDR2 FYNNEI.

The genes are TRBV7-6 and TRBJ2-7, with a tentative D call TRBD1 (5 bases). This CDR3 spans 15 amino acids. Germline V gives CDR1 SGHVS, CDR2 FNYEAQ. V was trimmed by 1 base and J by 4 bases, leaving 14 bases between them. CDR3 coding DNA: TGTGCCAGCAGCTTAGTTGAGGCAGGGCTATACGAGCAGTACTTC. It translates to CASSLVEAGLYEQYF.

This clonotype appeared a few times. The chain couples TRBV18 to TRBJ2-5, with 8 nucleotides matching TRBD1. The end of the DNA fits TRBJ2-7 better, so the J call may be wrong. Germline V gene data show CDR1 as KGHSH and CDR2 as LQKENI. CDR3 length: 15 amino acids. In DNA form, the CDR3 reads TGTGCCAGCTCACCACCGACAGGGGCCAACTACGAGCAGTACTTC. Translation gives CASSPPTGANYEQYF.

This chain connects TRBV12-3 or TRBV12-4 to TRBJ2-7; 13 nucleotides agree with TRBD2. The trim removed 0 bases at V and 1 base at J, leaving 3 bases unmatched. The CDR3 has 17 residues. The CDR3 sequence: CASSLALAGGTSYEQYF. The CDR3, as DNA: TGTGCCAGCAGTTTAGCACTAGCGGGAGGGACGTCCTACGAGCAGTACTTC.

This clonotype was detected only a few times. The J gene is TRBJ2-7, the V gene TRBV20-1; TRBD2 is a possible D gene (5 bases). The CDR3 spans 12 residues. V lost 3 bases and J 2 bases, leaving 8 bases between the germline ends. Looked up from germline, CDR1 is DFQATT and CDR2 is SNEGSKA (reference sequence). In DNA form, the CDR3 reads TGCAGTGCTAGCGGGATCACCTACGAGCAGTACTTC. It yields the protein CSASGITYEQYF.

The chain combines TRBV10-2 with TRBJ2-3; 8 nucleotides align to TRBD1. J gave up 1 base and V 5 bases, and 5 bases lay outside the gene matches. This CDR3 region has 15 residues. Germline V gene sequence: CDR1 WSHSY, CDR2 SAAADI. DNA of the CDR3: TGCGCCAGCAGTCTTGACAGGGGAGGCACAGATACGCAGTATTTT. It codes for CASSLDRGGTDTQYF.

This clonotype was detected ten times or more. The V gene is TRBV4-3, the J gene TRBJ1-1; no firm D call. Trimming removed 0 bases from V and 0 bases from J, with 11 bases in between. This CDR3 region has 16 residues. The germline CDR1 and CDR2 sequences are LGHNA and YSLEER. Here the CDR3 reads CASSQDGPTLNTEAFF. Written as DNA, the CDR3 is TGCGCCAGCAGCCAAGACGGGCCGACCTTGAACACTGAAGCTTTCTTT.

The genes are TRBV6-1 and TRBJ2-4, with 16 bases that match TRBD2. Trimming cost V 6 bases and J 0 bases; bases outside gene matches: 2. Germline V lookup: CDR1 MNHNS, CDR2 SASEGT. The CDR3 length is 17 residues. CDR3 region: CASRGLAGGLAKNIQYF. The CDR3, as DNA: TGTGCCAGCAGGGGACTAGCGGGAGGGCTAGCCAAAAACATTCAGTACTTC.

This clonotype has only a few counts. This rearrangement joins TRBV7-3 to TRBJ2-1; 10 bases align to TRBD1. CDR3 length: 13 residues. V was clipped by 4 bases and J by 7 bases; unmatched bases: 1. The germline gives CDR1 SGHTA, CDR2 FQGTGA. The CDR3 nucleotides read TGTGCCAGCAGCTCGGGACAGGGGAATGAGCAGTTCTTC. Amino acid sequence: CASSSGQGNEQFF.

The chain combines TRBV29-1 with TRBJ1-4; no definite D call. The CDR3 consists of 11 residues. V lost 3 bases and J 4 bases, leaving 3 bases between the germline ends. Looked up from germline, CDR1 is SQVTM and CDR2 is ANQGSEA. In DNA, the CDR3 is TGCAGCGTTGAGGATAATGAAAAACTGTTTTTT. Residues: CSVEDNEKLFF.